This TCR beta chain was captured in a study of cytomegalovirus exposure and HLA in healthy donors. Whole-study results and caveats: According to an earlier analysis, most TCR beta V segments yielded productive rearrangements about 90% or about 30% of the time.

This clone turned up a few times. Its antigen is undetermined. V shed 1 base and J shed 7 bases, with 16 bases lying between them. The CDR3 sequence is 15 residues long. The germline gives CDR1 SGHAT, CDR2 FQNNGV. In the PCR, 60 Vbeta and 13 Jbeta primers were used. Sequencing used immunoSEQ multiplex PCR; TCRdb keeps in-frame clones, though not all of them. The sample lists 150,000 to 200,000 clones; roughly 78% were seen once. The rearrangement links TRBV11-2 to TRBJ2-5, with a tentative D call TRBD1 (6 bases). This receptor was taken from a girl between 10 and 17 years old in good health and CMV-seropositive. Material for sequencing was PBMCs. CDR3 sequence: CASSLGVDRGGTQYF. The CDR3, as DNA: TGTGCCAGCAGCTTAGGTGTCGACAGAGGGGGGACCCAGTACTTC.